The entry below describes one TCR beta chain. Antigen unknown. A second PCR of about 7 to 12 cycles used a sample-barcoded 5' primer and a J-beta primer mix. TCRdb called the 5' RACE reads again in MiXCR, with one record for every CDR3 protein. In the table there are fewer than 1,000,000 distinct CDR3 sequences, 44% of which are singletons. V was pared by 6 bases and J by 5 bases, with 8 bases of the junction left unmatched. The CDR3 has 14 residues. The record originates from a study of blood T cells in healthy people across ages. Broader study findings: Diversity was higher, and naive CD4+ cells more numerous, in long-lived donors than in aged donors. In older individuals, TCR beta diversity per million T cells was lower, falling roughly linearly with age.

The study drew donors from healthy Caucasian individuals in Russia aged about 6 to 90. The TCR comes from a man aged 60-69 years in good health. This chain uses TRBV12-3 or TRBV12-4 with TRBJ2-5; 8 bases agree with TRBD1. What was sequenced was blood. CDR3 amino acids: CASRQTGVVETQYF. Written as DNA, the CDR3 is TGTGCCAGCAGACAGACAGGGGTGGTGGAGACCCAGTACTTC.